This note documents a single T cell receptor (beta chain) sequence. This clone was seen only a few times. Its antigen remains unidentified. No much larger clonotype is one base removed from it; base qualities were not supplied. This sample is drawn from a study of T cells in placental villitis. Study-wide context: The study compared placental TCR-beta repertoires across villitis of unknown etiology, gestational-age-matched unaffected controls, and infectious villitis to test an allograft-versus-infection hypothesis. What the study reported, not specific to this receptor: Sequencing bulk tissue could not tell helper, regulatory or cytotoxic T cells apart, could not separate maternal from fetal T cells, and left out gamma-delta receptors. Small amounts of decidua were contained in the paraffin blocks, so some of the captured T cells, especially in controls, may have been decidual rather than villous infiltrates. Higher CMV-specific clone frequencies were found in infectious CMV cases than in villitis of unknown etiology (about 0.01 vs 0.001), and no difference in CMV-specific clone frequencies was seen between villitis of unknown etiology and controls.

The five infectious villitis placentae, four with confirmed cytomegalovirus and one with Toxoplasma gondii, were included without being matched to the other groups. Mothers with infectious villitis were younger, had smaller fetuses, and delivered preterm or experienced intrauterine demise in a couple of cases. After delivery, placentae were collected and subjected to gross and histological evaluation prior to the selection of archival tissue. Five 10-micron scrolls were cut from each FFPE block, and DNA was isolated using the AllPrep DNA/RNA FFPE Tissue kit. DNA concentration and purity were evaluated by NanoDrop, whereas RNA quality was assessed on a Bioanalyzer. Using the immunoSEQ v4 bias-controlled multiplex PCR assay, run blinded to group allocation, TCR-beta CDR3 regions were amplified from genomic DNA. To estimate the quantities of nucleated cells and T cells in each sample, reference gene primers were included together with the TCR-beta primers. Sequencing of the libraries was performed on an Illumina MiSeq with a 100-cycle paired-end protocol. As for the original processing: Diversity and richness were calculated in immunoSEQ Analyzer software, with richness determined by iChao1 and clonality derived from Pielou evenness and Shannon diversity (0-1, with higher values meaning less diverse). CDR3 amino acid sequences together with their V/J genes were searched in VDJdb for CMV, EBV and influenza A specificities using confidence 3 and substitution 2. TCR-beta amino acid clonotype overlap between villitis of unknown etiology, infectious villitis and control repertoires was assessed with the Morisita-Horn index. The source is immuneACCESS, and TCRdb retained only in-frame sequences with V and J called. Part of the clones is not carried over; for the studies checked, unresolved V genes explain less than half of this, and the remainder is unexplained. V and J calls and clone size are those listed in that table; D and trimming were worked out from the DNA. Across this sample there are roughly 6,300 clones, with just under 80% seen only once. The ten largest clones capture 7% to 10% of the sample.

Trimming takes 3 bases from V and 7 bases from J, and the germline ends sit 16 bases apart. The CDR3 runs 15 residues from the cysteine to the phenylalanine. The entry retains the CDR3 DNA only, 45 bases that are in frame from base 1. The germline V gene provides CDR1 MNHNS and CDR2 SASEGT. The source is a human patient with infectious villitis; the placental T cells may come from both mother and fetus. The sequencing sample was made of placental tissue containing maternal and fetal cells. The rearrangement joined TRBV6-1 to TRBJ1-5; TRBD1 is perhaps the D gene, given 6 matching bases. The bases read TGTGCCAGCAGTGAGACGAACAGGGCGGTGCAGCCCCAGCATTTT. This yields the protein CASSETNRAVQPQHF.